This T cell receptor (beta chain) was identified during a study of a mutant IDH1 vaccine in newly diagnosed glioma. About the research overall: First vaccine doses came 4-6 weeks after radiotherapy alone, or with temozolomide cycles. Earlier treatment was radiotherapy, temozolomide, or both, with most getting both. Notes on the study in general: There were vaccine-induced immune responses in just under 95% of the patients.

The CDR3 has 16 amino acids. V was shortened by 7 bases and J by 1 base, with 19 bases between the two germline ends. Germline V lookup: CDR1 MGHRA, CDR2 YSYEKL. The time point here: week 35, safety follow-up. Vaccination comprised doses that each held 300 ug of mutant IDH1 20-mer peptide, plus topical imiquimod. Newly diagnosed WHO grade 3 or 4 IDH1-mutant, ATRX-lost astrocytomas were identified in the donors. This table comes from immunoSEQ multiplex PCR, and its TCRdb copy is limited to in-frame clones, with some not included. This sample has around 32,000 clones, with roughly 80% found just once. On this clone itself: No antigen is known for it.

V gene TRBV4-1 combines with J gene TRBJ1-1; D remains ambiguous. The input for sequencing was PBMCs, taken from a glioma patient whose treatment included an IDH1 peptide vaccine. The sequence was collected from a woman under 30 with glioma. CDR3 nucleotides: TGCGCCAGCACTTCGCATCATCCGGGGTCGAACACTGAAGCTTTCTTT. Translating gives CASTSHHPGSNTEAFF.